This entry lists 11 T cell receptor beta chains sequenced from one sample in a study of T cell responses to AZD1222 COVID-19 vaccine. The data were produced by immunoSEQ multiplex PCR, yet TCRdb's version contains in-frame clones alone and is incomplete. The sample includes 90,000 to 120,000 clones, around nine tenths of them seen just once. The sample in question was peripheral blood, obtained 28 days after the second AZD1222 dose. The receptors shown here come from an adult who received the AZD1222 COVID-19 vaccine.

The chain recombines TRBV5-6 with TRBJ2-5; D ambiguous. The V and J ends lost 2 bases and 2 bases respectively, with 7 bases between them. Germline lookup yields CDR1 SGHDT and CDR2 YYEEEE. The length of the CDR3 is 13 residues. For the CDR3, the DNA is TGTGCCAGCAGCTTTTACAGACAAGAGACCCAGTACTTC. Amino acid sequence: CASSFYRQETQYF.

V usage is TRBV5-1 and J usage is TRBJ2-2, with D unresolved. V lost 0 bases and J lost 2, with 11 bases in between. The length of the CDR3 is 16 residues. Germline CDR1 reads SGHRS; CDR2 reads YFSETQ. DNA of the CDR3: TGCGCCAGCAGCTTGGCCCGACTCCAAAACACCGGGGAGCTGTTTTTT. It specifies CASSLARLQNTGELFF.

The CDR3 nucleotides read TGTGCCAGCAGCTTGCTAATGACAGGGACCCACAATGAGCAGTTCTTC. It encodes CASSLLMTGTHNEQFF. The chain joins TRBV5-6 to TRBJ2-1; 7 nucleotides line up with TRBD1. V lost 1 base and J lost 5; bases outside the gene matches: 9. The germline CDR1 and CDR2 sequences are SGHDT and YYEEEE. The CDR3 is 16 amino acids.

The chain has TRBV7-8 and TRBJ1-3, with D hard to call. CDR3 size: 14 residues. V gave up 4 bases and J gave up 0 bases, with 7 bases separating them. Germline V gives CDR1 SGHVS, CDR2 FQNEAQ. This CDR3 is CASSSLASGNTIYF. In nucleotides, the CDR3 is TGTGCCAGCAGCTCCTTGGCCTCTGGAAACACCATATATTTT.

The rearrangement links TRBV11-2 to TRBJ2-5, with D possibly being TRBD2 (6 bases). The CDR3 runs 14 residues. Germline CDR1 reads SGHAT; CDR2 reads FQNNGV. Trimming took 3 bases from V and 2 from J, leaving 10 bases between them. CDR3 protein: CASSLTGGQETQYF. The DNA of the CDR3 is TGTGCCAGCAGCTTGACCGGGGGTCAAGAGACCCAGTACTTC.

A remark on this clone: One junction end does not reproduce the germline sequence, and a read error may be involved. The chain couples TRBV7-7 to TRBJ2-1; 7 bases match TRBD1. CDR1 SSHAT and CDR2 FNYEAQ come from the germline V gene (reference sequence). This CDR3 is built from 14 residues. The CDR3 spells CASSVRQGYNEQFF. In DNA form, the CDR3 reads TGTGCTAGCAGCGTTAGACAGGGTTACAATGAGCAGTTCTTC.

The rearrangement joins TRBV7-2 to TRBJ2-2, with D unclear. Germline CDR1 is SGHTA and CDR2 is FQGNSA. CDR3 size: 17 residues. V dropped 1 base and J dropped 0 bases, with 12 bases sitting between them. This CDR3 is CASSLGTLRPNTGELFF. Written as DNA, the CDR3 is TGTGCCAGCAGCTTAGGGACCCTAAGACCGAACACCGGGGAGCTGTTTTTT.

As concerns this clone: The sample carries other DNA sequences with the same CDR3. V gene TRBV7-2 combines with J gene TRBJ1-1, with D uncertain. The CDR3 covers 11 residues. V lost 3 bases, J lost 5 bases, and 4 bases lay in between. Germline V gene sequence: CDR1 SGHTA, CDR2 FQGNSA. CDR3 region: CASSFRTEAFF. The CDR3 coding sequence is TGTGCCAGCAGCTTCCGAACTGAAGCTTTCTTT.

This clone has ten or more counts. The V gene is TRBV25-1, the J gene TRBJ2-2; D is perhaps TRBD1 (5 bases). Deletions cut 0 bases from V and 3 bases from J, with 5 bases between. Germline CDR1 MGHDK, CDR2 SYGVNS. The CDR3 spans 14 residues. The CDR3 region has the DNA TGTGCCAGCAGTGAATACAGGGACACCGGGGAGCTGTTTTTT. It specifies CASSEYRDTGELFF.

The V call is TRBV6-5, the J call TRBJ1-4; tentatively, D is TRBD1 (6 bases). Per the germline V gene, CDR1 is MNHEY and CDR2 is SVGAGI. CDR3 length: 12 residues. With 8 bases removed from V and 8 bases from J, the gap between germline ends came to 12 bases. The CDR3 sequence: CASHGGSEKLFF. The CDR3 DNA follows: TGTGCCAGCCACGGGGGCTCGGAAAAACTGTTTTTT.

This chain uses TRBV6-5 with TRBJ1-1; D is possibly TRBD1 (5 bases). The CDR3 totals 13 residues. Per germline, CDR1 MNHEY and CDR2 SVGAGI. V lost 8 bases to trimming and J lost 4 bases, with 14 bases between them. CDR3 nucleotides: TGTGCCAGCCTCGGGGGGGGATCCACTGAAGCTTTCTTT. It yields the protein CASLGGGSTEAFF.